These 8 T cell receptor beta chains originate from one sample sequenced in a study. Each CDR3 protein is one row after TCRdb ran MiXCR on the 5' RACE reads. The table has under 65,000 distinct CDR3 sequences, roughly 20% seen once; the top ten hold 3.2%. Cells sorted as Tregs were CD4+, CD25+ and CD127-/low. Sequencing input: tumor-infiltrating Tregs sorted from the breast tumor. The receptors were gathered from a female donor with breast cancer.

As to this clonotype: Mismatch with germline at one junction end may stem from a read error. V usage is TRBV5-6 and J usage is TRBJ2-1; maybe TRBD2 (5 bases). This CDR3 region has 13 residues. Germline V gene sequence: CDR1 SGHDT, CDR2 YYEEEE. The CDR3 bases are TGTGCCAGCAACTTGGGAGCTCACAATGAGCAGTTCTTC. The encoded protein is CASNLGAHNEQFF.

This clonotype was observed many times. CDR3 nucleotide sequence: TGTGCCAGCAGCGTGGGTAGCATTTGGCAAGAGACCCAGTACTTC. This encodes CASSVGSIWQETQYF. The chain employs TRBV9 and TRBJ2-5; no clear D. CDR3 length equals 15 residues. CDR1 is SGDLS, CDR2 YYNGEE, per germline. Trimming removed 2 bases at V and 2 bases at J, with 13 bases between.

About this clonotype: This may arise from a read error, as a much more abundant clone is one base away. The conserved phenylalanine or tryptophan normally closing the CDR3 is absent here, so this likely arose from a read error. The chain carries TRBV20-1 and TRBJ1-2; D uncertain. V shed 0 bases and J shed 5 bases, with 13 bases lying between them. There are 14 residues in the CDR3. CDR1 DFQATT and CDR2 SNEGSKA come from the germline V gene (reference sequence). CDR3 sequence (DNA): TGCAGTGCTAGAGATAGTCTGATCCCTTATGGCTACACCATC. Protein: CSARDSLIPYGYTI.

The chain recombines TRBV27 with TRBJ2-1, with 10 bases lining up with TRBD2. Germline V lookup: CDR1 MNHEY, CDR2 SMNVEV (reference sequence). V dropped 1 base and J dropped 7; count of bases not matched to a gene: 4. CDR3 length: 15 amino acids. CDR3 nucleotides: TGTGCCAGCAGTTTATGGAGCGGGAGGGCTAATGAGCAGTTCTTC. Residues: CASSLWSGRANEQFF.

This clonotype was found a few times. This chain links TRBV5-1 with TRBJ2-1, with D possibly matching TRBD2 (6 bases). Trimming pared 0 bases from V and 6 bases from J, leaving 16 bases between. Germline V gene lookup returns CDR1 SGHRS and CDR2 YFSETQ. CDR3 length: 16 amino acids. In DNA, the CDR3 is TGCGCCAGCAGCTTGGGACTAGACTACTTGGGCAATGAGCAGTTCTTC. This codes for CASSLGLDYLGNEQFF.

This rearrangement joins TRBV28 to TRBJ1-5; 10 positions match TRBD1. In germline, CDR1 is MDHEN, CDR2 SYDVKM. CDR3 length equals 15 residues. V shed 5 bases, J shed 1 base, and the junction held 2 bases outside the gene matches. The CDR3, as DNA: TGTGCCAGCAGTAGACAGGGGGCCAGCAATCAGCCCCAGCATTTT. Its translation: CASSRQGASNQPQHF. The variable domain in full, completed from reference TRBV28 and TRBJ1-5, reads DVKVTQSSRYLVKRTGEKVFLECVQDMDHENMFWYRQDPGLGLRLIYFSYDVKMKEKGDIPEGYSVSREKKERFSLILESASTNQTSMYLCASSRQGASNQPQHFGDGTRLSIL.

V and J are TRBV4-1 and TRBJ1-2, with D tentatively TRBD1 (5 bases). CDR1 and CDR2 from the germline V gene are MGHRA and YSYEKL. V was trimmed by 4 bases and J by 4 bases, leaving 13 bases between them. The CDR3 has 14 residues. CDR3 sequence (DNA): TGCGCCAGCAGCCGCCGCAGGGAAGGCTATGGCTACACCTTC. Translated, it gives CASSRRREGYGYTF.

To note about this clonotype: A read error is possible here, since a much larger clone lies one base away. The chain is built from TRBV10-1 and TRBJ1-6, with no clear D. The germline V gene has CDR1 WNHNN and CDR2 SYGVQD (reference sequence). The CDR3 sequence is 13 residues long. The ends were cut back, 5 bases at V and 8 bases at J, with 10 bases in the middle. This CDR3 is CASSKEEDSPLHF. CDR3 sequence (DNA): TGCGCCAGCAGTAAGGAAGAGGATTCACCCCTCCACTTT.